This paragraph covers one TCR beta chain sequence. With 6 bases removed from V and 8 bases from J, the gap between germline ends came to 10 bases. Germline loops: CDR1 MNHEY, CDR2 SVGAGI. The CDR3 totals 11 residues. This entry belongs to a study of blood T cell repertoires in COVID-19. Across the whole study: The United States, Italy and Spain supplied acute and convalescent COVID-19 samples. PBMCs, B-cell-depleted T cells, or T cells were the source of the cDNA or gDNA that made up the material.

Study processing details: Counts of nucleated cells, estimated from reference gene primer amplification, were obtained. The data were produced by immunoSEQ multiplex PCR, yet TCRdb's version contains in-frame clones alone and is incomplete. Clonal size and the V and J genes are those of that table, whereas D and trimming came from the DNA. The repertoire consists of roughly 130,000 clones, with approximately 87% occurring once and the leading ten covering approximately 3.3%. The sequence was collected from an older woman with acute or convalescent COVID-19. The source material was peripheral blood. This rearrangement joins TRBV6-5 to TRBJ1-2; TRBD1 is a possible D gene (6 bases). Written as DNA, the CDR3 is TGTGCCAGCAGACAGGGCGGCGGCTACACCTTC. It encodes CASRQGGGYTF.